Listed below are T cell receptor beta chains from one sample, sequenced in a study of neurological immune-mediated disorders. A single record per CDR3 protein comes from TCRdb applying MiXCR to the 5' RACE reads. The sample has nearly 60,000 distinct CDR3 sequences, 3% to 4% seen once. Input material: PBMCs. All receptors come from a woman in her sixties with multiple sclerosis. Each CDR3 is given with its conserved first and last residue. A D gene is named only where the DNA matches it firmly. Size tells how often a clone was seen (once, few, many) or the class of an expanded clone, and some rows leave it out.

size	D	V	J	length	DNA	CDR3
many	TRBD1	TRBV5-1	TRBJ2-1	13	TGCGCCAGCAGCTACCGGGACAGCAATGAGCAGTTCTTC	CASSYRDSNEQFF
many	NA	TRBV11-2	TRBJ2-5	16	TGTGCCAGCAGCCCCCCGGCCAGTGTCCATAAAGAGACCCAGTACTTC	CASSPPASVHKETQYF
many	NA	TRBV6-5	TRBJ2-5	13	TGTGCCAGCAGTTTCTCTGGGGGAGAGACCCAGTACTTC	CASSFSGGETQYF
many	NA	TRBV6-2/TRBV6-3	TRBJ2-1	14	TGTGCCAGCAGTTTCACGACTAGTTGGGATGAGCAGTTCTTC	CASSFTTSWDEQFF
many	NA	TRBV7-8	TRBJ1-1	16	TGTGCCAGCAGCTTAGCGTCGGGGGGCTCGAGCACTGAAGCTTTCTTT	CASSLASGGSSTEAFF
medium-sized	NA	TRBV10-3	TRBJ2-2	15	TGTGCCACTTGGAATTTGGGTAGCGACACCGGGGAGCTGTTTTTT	CATWNLGSDTGELFF
many	TRBD2	TRBV5-1	TRBJ2-2	16	TGCGCCAGCAGCTACGGACTAGCGGGAGTGAGCGGGGAGCTGTTTTTT	CASSYGLAGVSGELFF
many	TRBD1	TRBV4-2	TRBJ1-3	17	TGTGCCAGCAGCCATGGACAGGGGAGACTCTCTGGAAACACCATATATTTT	CASSHGQGRLSGNTIYF
NA	NA	TRBV7-3	TRBJ2-3	14	TGTGCCAGCAGCTTAATCGGGGGAACAGATACGCAGTATTTT	CASSLIGGTDTQYF
many	NA	TRBV20-1	TRBJ2-7	10	TGCAGTGCTCTTAGCTTCGAGCAGTACTTC	CSALSFEQYF
many	TRBD1	TRBV6-2/TRBV6-3	TRBJ2-1	16	TGTGCCAGCAGGGCCCTGGACAGGGGTGTGTACAATGAGCAGTTCTTC	CASRALDRGVYNEQFF